This T cell receptor (beta chain) was observed in a study of T cell responses to AZD1222 COVID-19 vaccine. A word on this clone: Its antigen is not identified.

Whole-study results and caveats: Repertoire samples came only from after the peak T cell response. Spike-wide vaccine-associated CD4 TCRs dominated at 160-218 and 743-854.

The table came from immunoSEQ multiplex PCR; TCRdb's copy has only in-frame clones and leaves some out. The profile shows about 77,000 clones, roughly nine tenths of them singletons. The length of the CDR3 is 18 residues. Trimming cost V 0 bases and J 0 bases, with 16 bases left between them. The V gene's germline CDR1 is MNHNS and CDR2 SASEGT. The sequencing here drew on peripheral blood, taken 28 days after the second AZD1222 dose. The rearrangement joins TRBV6-1 to TRBJ2-3; D gene uncertain. This TCR came from an adult who received the AZD1222 COVID-19 vaccine. The CDR3 here is CASSEAWRERSSTDTQYF. CDR3 nucleotide sequence: TGTGCCAGCAGTGAAGCGTGGAGAGAGAGGTCTAGCACAGATACGCAGTATTTT.